These 11 T cell receptor beta chains originate from one sample sequenced in a study of response to subunit inactivated influenza vaccine. TCRdb processed the RT-PCR reads anew with MiXCR; each CDR3 protein has one entry. The repertoire holds approximately 500,000 distinct CDR3 sequences, with 14% as singletons. The starting material was PBMCs from blood, obtained approximately 12 days after vaccination. The source of these receptors is a man between 50 and 59 years old who received an inactivated influenza vaccine.

The chain recombines TRBV12-3 or TRBV12-4 with TRBJ2-5, with 7 positions matching TRBD1. The trim removed 11 bases at V and 1 base at J, leaving 7 bases unmatched. The CDR3 spans 13 residues. The CDR3 nucleotides are TGTGCCTCTAAGGACAGGAGCCAAGAGACCCAGTACTTC. Protein sequence: CASKDRSQETQYF.

This sequence joins TRBV9 and TRBJ2-1, with 12 bases fitting TRBD2. V shed 3 bases and J 10 bases; nucleotides not matched to a gene: 11. CDR1 is SGDLS and CDR2 is YYNGEE in the germline V gene. This CDR3 has 16 amino acids. This CDR3 reads CASSGPGLAGIYEQFF. The CDR3 DNA is TGTGCCAGCAGCGGGCCAGGACTAGCGGGGATCTACGAGCAGTTCTTC.

The V and J genes are TRBV28 and TRBJ1-4; 8 positions match TRBD1. J was trimmed by 5 bases and V by 6 bases; bases with no gene match: 5. The CDR3 contains 14 residues. Germline V gives CDR1 MDHEN, CDR2 SYDVKM. CDR3 nucleotide sequence: TGTGCCAGCAGCAGGGGGCCGGGGAATGAAAAACTGTTTTTT. Amino acid sequence: CASSRGPGNEKLFF.

The chain couples TRBV20-1 to TRBJ2-3; 9 bases map to TRBD2. J was trimmed by 2 bases and V by 3 bases; bases with no gene match: 3. Germline V gene data show CDR1 as DFQATT and CDR2 as SNEGSKA (reference sequence). The CDR3 runs 14 residues. In DNA form, the CDR3 reads TGCAGTGCTAGGCGGGAGGGCCACACAGATACGCAGTATTTT. It specifies CSARREGHTDTQYF.

The rearrangement links TRBV9 to TRBJ1-1; 7 nucleotides align to TRBD1. The CDR3 length is 16 residues. V was clipped by 3 bases and J by 2 bases; unmatched bases: 10. Germline-derived CDR1 and CDR2 are SGDLS and YYNGEE. DNA for the CDR3: TGTGCCAGCAGCGCCGACCCGGACAGGAGAAACACTGAAGCTTTCTTT. Translated: CASSADPDRRNTEAFF.

This clonotype was recorded at least ten times. The chain is built from TRBV9 and TRBJ2-1; D tentatively fits TRBD1 or TRBD2 (5 bases each). Germline V gives CDR1 SGDLS, CDR2 YYNGEE. The V end was cut by 0 bases, the J end by 0 bases, with 16 bases between. The CDR3 contains 18 residues. CDR3 DNA: TGTGCCAGCAGCGTAGAAGGGACCTACCTTAGCTCCTACAATGAGCAGTTCTTC. This translates into CASSVEGTYLSSYNEQFF.

The gene calls are TRBV9 and TRBJ1-3, with D uncertain. The CDR3 has 18 residues. Germline lookup yields CDR1 SGDLS and CDR2 YYNGEE. The V end lost 0 bases, the J end lost 0 bases, and 16 bases lay between the germline ends. The CDR3 bases are TGTGCCAGCAGCGTAGCTTCTGGGTCAGGCACCTCTGGAAACACCATATATTTT. Translating it yields CASSVASGSGTSGNTIYF.

This clonotype was observed a handful of times. This chain uses TRBV6-6 with TRBJ2-3, with unresolved D. Between the trimmed V and J ends, which lost 3 bases and 9 bases, there was a span of 4 bases. The germline V gene has CDR1 MNHNY and CDR2 SVGAGI (reference sequence). The CDR3 spans 10 residues. Written as DNA, the CDR3 is TGTGCCAGCAGTTATGGGACGCAGTATTTT. Amino acid sequence: CASSYGTQYF.

This chain links TRBV25-1 with TRBJ2-1, with 13 bases matching TRBD2. Per the germline V gene, CDR1 is MGHDK and CDR2 is SYGVNS. The CDR3 sequence is 15 residues long. Germline trimming cut 6 bases from V and 10 bases from J; bases unmatched to any gene: 9. The CDR3 coding sequence is TGTGCCAGCAGCCTTACTAGCGGGGGGGCCGGGGAGCAGTTCTTC. Translation: CASSLTSGGAGEQFF.

The J gene is TRBJ2-7, the V gene TRBV12-3 or TRBV12-4; 8 nucleotides agree with TRBD1. The CDR3 extends over 14 amino acids. V lost 7 bases to trimming and J lost 2 bases; unmatched junction nucleotides: 7. The CDR3 sequence is CASKRQGMAYEQYF. In DNA form, the CDR3 reads TGTGCCAGCAAAAGACAGGGGATGGCCTACGAGCAGTACTTC.

The rearrangement uses TRBV6-1 and TRBJ1-6; 9 nucleotides align to TRBD1. The CDR3 spans 12 residues. Germline CDR1 is MNHNS and CDR2 is SASEGT. In DNA, the CDR3 is TGTGCAGAGGGACAGGGAGATTCACCCCTCCACTTT. Amino acid sequence: CAEGQGDSPLHF.